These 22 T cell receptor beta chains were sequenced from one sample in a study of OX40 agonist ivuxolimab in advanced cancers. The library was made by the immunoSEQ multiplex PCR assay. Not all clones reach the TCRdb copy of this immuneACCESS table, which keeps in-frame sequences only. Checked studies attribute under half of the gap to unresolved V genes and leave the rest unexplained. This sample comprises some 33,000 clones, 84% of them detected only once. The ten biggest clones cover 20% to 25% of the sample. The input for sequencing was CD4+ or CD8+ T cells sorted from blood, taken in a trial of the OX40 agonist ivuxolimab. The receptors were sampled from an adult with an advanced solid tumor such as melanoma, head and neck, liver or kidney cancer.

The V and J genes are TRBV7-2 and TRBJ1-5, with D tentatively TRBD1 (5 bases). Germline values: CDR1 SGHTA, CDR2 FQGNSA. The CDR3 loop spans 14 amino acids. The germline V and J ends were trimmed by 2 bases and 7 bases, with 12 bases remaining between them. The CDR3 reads CASSLLGGLQPQHF. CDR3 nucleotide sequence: TGTGCCAGCAGCTTACTTGGGGGGTTGCAGCCCCAGCATTTT.

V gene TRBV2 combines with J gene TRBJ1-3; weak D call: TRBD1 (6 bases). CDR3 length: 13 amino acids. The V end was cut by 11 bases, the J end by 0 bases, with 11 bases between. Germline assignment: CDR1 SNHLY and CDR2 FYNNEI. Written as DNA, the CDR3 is TGTGCCGCCCCGGACAGCTCTGGAAACACCATATATTTT. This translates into CAAPDSSGNTIYF.

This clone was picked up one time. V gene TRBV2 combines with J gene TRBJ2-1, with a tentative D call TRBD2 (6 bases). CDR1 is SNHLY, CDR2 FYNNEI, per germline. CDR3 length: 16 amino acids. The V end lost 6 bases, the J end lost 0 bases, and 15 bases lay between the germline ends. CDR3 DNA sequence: TGTGCCAGCAGAACCGTAGCGGATGCCTCCTACAATGAGCAGTTCTTC. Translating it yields CASRTVADASYNEQFF.

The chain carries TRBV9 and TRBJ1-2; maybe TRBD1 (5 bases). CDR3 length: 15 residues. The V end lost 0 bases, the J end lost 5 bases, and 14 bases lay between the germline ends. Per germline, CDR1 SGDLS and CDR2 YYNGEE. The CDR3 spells CASSVVGGGSYGYTF. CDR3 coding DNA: TGTGCCAGCAGCGTAGTCGGGGGAGGTTCTTATGGCTACACCTTC.

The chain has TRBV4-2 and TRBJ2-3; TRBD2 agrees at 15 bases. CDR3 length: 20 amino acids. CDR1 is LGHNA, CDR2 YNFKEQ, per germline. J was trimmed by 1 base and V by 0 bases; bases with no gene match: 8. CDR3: CASSQDGLAGGGLGTDTQYF. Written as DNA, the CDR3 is TGTGCCAGCAGCCAAGACGGACTAGCGGGAGGGGGATTAGGCACAGATACGCAGTATTTT.

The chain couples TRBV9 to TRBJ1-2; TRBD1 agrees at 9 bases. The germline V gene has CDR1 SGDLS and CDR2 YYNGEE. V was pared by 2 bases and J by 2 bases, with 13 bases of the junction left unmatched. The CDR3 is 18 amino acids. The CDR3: CASSVVIAGDRDNYGYTF. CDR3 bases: TGTGCCAGCAGCGTTGTTATCGCTGGGGACAGGGACAACTATGGCTACACCTTC.

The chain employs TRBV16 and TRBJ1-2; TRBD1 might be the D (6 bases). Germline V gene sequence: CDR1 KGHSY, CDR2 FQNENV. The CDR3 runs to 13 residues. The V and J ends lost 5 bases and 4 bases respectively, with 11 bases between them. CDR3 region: CASSYGQSYGYTF. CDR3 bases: TGTGCCAGCAGCTACGGACAGTCCTATGGCTACACCTTC. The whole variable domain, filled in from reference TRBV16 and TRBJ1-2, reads GEEVAQTPKHLVRGEGQKAKLYCAPIKGHSYVFWYQQVLKNEFKFLISFQNENVFDETGMPKERFSAKCLPNSPCSLEIQATKLEDSAVYFCASSYGQSYGYTFGSGTRLTVV.

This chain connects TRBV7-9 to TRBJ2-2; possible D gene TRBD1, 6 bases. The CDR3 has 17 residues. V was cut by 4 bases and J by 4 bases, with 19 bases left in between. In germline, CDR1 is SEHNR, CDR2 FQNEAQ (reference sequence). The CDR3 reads CASSSLRPGQLTGELFF. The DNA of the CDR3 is TGTGCCAGCAGCTCACTACGGCCGGGACAACTCACCGGGGAGCTGTTTTTT. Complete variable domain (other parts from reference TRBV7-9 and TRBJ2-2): DTGVSQNPRHKITKRGQNVTFRCDPISEHNRLYWYRQTLGQGPEFLTYFQNEAQLEKSRLLSDRFSAERPKGSFSTLEIQRTEQGDSAMYLCASSSLRPGQLTGELFFGEGSRLTVL.

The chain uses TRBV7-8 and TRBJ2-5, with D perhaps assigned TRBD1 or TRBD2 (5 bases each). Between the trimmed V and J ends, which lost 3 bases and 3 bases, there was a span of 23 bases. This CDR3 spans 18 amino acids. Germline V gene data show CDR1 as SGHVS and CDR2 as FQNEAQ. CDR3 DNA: TGTGCCAGCAGCTTCCCCCCCCGGGGACGTTATTATGAAGAGACCCAGTACTTC. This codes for CASSFPPRGRYYEETQYF. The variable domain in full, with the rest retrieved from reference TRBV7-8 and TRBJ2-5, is GAGVSQSPRYKVAKRGQDVALRCDPISGHVSLFWYQQALGQGPEFLTYFQNEAQLDKSGLPSDRFFAERPEGSVSTLKIQRTQQEDSAVYLCASSFPPRGRYYEETQYFGPGTRLLVL.

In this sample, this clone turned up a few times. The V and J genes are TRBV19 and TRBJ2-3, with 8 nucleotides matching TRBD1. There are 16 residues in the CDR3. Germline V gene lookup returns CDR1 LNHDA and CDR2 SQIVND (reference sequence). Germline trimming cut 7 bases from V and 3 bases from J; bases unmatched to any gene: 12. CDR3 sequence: CASKRTGKRNTDTQYF. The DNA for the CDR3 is TGTGCCAGTAAACGGACAGGGAAAAGAAATACAGATACGCAGTATTTT.

The CDR3 nucleotides are TGTGCCAGCAGCACGACTAGCGGGAGGTCGGTTGAGCAGTTCTTC. Its protein is CASSTTSGRSVEQFF. The chain recombines TRBV11-2 with TRBJ2-1; 13 bases map to TRBD2. The CDR3 has 15 residues. Germline V lookup: CDR1 SGHAT, CDR2 FQNNGV. Trimming at V came to 5 bases and at J to 9 bases, leaving 7 bases not matched to a gene.

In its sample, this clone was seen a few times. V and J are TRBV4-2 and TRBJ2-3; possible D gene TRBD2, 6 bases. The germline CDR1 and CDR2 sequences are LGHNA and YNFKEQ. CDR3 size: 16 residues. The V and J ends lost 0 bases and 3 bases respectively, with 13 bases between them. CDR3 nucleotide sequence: TGTGCCAGCAGCCAAGATCCAGGGACTCGGACAGATACGCAGTATTTT. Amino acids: CASSQDPGTRTDTQYF.

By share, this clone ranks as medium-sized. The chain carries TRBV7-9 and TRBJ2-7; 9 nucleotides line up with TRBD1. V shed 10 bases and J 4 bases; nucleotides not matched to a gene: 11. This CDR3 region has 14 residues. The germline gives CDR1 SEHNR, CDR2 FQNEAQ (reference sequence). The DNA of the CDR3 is TGTGCCACCTCGGGGACAGGGTCTGGTTACGAGCAGTACTTC. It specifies CATSGTGSGYEQYF.

CDR3 sequence: CASSPRPNSPLHF. The CDR3 DNA sequence: TGTGCCAGTAGTCCCCGCCCCAATTCACCCCTCCACTTT. The genes are TRBV19 and TRBJ1-6; no firm D call. The germline gives CDR1 LNHDA, CDR2 SQIVND (reference sequence). The CDR3 covers 13 residues. V dropped 5 bases and J dropped 7 bases, with 9 bases sitting between them.

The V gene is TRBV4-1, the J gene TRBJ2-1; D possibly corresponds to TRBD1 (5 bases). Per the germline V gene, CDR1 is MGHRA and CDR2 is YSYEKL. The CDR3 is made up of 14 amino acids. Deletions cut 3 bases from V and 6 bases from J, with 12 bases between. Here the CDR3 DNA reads TGCGCCAGCAGCCATCCCAGTAGGGGCAATGAGCAGTTCTTC. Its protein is CASSHPSRGNEQFF.

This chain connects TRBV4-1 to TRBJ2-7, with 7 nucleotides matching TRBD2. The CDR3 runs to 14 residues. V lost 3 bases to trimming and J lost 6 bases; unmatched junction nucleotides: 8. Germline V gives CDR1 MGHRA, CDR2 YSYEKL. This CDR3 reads CASSHGGGPAEQYF. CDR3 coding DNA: TGCGCCAGCAGCCACGGGGGAGGGCCGGCCGAGCAGTACTTC.

The CDR3 here is CATRLAGLEDTQYF. CDR3 nucleotide sequence: TGTGCCACCCGACTAGCGGGCTTGGAAGATACGCAGTATTTT. This sequence joins TRBV10-3 and TRBJ2-3; 10 nucleotides align to TRBD2. Trimming cost V 10 bases and J 5 bases; bases outside gene matches: 9. The CDR3 is made up of 14 amino acids. Germline V gives CDR1 ENHRY, CDR2 SYGVKD.

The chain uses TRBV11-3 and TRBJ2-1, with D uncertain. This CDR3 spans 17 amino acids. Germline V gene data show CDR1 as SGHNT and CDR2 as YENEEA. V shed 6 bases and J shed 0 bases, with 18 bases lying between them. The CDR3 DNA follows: TGTGCCAGCAGTTCCGGACCCGTTAAGAGCTCCTACAATGAGCAGTTCTTC. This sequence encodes CASSSGPVKSSYNEQFF.

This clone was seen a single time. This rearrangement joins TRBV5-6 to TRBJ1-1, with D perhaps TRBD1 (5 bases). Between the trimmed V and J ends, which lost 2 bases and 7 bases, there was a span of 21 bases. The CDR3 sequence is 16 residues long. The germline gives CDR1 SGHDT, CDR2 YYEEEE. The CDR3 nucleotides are TGTGCCAGCAGCTTAGCGGGTGAGAAGGGGTCTTGTGAAGCTTTCTTT. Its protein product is CASSLAGEKGSCEAFF.

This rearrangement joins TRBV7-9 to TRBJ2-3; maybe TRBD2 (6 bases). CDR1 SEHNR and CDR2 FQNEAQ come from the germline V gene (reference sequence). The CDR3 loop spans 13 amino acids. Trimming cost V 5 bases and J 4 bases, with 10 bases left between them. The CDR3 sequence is CASSGGYADTQYF. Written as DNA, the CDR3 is TGTGCCAGCAGCGGGGGGTATGCAGATACGCAGTATTTT.

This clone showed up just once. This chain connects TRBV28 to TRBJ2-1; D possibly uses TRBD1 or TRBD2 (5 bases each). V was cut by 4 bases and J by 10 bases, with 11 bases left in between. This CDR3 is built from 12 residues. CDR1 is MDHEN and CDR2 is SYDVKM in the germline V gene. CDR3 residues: CASSWTGGEQFF. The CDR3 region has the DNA TGTGCCAGCAGTTGGACTGGGGGAGAGCAGTTCTTC.

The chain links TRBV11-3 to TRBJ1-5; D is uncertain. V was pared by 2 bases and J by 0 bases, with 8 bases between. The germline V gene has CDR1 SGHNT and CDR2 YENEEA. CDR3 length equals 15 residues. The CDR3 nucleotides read TGTGCCAGCAGCTTAATCGTTTATAGCAATCAGCCCCAGCATTTT. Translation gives CASSLIVYSNQPQHF. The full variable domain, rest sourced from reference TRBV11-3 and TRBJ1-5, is EAGVVQSPRYKIIEKKQPVAFWCNPISGHNTLYWYLQNLGQGPELLIRYENEEAVDDSQLPKDRFSAERLKGVDSTLKIQPAELGDSAVYLCASSLIVYSNQPQHFGDGTRLSIL.